This T cell receptor delta chain was sequenced in a study of Vδ1+ human thymocytes. Points on this clone: Its antigen remains unknown.

The study, taken as a whole, reports: In the thymus, TRG and TRD repertoires looked highly polyclonal with Gaussian CDR3 lengths.

The CDR3 is made up of 23 amino acids. Germline lookup yields CDR1 TSWWSYY and CDR2 QGS. Trimming cost V 0 bases and J 0 bases; bases outside gene matches: 23. The template was reverse-transcribed extracted RNA. CDR3 amplicons came from multiplex PCR with pooled V-gene forward and constant-region reverse primers. TCRdb re-called the multiplex PCR reads using CATT. The sample records about 75,000 delta-chain clones, around 30% being singletons. The rearrangement joins TRDV1 to TRDJ1, with 9 nucleotides matching TRDD3. The TCR originated in a boy younger than two who had congenital heart surgery. The specimen sequenced was Vdelta1+ gamma-delta thymocytes from the thymus. Subset denoted: FACS-sorted CD3+ TCRalphabeta- TCRVdelta1+ TCRVdelta2- thymocytes. CDR3 in amino acids: CALGELWLFTGGTRGPNTDKLIF. The CDR3 DNA reads as TGTGCTCTTGGGGAACTTTGGCTATTTACTGGGGGAACCCGGGGGCCCAACACCGATAAACTCATCTTT.